This T cell receptor beta chain was retrieved from a study of tumor-infiltrating lymphocytes in oesophageal squamous cell carcinoma. CDR1 is SGHRS, CDR2 YFSETQ, per germline. The CDR3 is 15 residues long. Via MiXCR, TCRdb re-called the PCR reads, giving one row per CDR3 protein. The sample has approximately 9,700 distinct CDR3 sequences; around three fifths are singletons. The gene calls are TRBV5-1 and TRBJ2-4, with a possible D match to TRBD1 (6 bases). TRBJ2-1 matches the DNA end more closely, so the J call is doubtful. Sequenced sample: esophageal tumor tissue. The sequence was collected from a male donor with esophageal squamous cell carcinoma. The CDR3 region is CASSLGQGQNNEQFF. The CDR3 DNA reads TGCGCCAGCAGCTTAGGCCAGGGGCAGAACAATGAGCAGTTCTTC.